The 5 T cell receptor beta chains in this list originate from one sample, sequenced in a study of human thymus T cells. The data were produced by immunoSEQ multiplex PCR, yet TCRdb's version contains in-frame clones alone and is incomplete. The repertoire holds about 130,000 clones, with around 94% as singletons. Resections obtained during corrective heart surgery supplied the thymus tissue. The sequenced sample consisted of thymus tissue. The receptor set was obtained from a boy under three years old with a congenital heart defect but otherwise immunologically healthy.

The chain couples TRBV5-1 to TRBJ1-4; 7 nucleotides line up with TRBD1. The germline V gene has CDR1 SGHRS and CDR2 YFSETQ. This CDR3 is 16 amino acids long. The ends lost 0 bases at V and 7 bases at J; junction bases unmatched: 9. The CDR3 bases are TGCGCCAGCAGCTTGGGGGAAACAGGGGAAGGTGAAAAACTGTTTTTT. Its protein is CASSLGETGEGEKLFF.

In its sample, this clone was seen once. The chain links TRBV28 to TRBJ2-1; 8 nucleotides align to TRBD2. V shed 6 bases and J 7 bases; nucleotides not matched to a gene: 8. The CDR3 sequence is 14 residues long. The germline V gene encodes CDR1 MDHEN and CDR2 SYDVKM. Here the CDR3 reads CASRIVGLANEQFF. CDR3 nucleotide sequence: TGTGCCAGCAGGATAGTCGGACTAGCAAATGAGCAGTTCTTC.

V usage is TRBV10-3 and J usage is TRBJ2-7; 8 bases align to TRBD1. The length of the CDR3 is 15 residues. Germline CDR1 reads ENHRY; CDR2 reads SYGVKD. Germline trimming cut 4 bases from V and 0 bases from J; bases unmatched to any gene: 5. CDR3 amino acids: CAISGGQESSYEQYF. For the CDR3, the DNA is TGTGCCATCAGTGGGGGACAGGAAAGCTCCTACGAGCAGTACTTC.

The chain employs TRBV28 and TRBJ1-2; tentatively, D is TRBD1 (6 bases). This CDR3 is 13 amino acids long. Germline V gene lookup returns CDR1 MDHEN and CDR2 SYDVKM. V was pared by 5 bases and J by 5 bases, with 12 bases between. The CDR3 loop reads CASSRAGQYGYTF. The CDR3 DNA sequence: TGTGCCAGCAGTAGGGCCGGACAGTATGGCTACACCTTC.

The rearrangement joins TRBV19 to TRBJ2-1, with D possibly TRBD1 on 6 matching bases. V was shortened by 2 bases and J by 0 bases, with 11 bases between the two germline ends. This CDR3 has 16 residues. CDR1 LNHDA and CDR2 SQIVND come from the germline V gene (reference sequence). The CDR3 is CASSIPGDPSYNEQFF. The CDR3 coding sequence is TGTGCCAGTAGTATACCAGGGGACCCCTCCTACAATGAGCAGTTCTTC.